The 27 T cell receptor beta chains below all came from one sample that was sequenced in a study of blood T cell repertoires in COVID-19. Clones were sequenced by immunoSEQ multiplex PCR, and TCRdb holds only the in-frame ones, with some missing. This sample has approximately 74,000 clones, with approximately 90% found just once. Source material: peripheral blood. The receptors come from a woman aged 55-75 years with acute or convalescent COVID-19.

The chain carries TRBV3-1 (or the pseudogene TRBV3-2) and TRBJ2-1; TRBD2 agrees at 7 bases. V lost 0 bases to trimming and J lost 4 bases; unmatched junction nucleotides: 6. This CDR3 contains 16 residues. The germline V gene has CDR1 LGHDT and CDR2 YNNKEL (reference sequence). This chain's CDR3 is CASSQEAGVGYNEQFF. In DNA form, the CDR3 reads TGTGCCAGCAGCCAAGAGGCGGGAGTCGGGTACAATGAGCAGTTCTTC.

The V gene is TRBV30, the J gene TRBJ2-5, with 8 bases lining up with TRBD2. Looked up from germline, CDR1 is GTSNPN and CDR2 is SVGIG (reference sequence). The J segment lost 4 bases and the V segment lost 3 bases, leaving 10 bases of the junction unmatched. The CDR3 extends over 15 amino acids. CDR3 DNA: TGTGCCTGGAGGGCCCCGGGACTAGGCCGAGAGACCCAGTACTTC. Residues: CAWRAPGLGRETQYF.

This chain uses TRBV19 with TRBJ2-3; 8 bases align to TRBD2. The CDR3 is 16 amino acids. Looked up from germline, CDR1 is LNHDA and CDR2 is SQIVND (reference sequence). Trimming at V came to 4 bases and at J to 7 bases, leaving 13 bases not matched to a gene. CDR3 amino acids: CASSNYGSGSSYTQYF. CDR3 in DNA: TGTGCCAGTAGTAACTACGGCAGCGGGAGTTCCTATACGCAGTATTTT.

V and J are TRBV6-6 and TRBJ2-2; tentative D call: TRBD1 (5 bases). Trimming stripped 7 bases from V and 5 bases from J, with 11 bases between. This CDR3 region has 13 residues. Germline-derived CDR1 and CDR2 are MNHNY and SVGAGI (reference sequence). This CDR3 is CASIGVRTGELFF. In DNA form, the CDR3 reads TGTGCCAGCATAGGGGTTAGGACCGGGGAGCTGTTTTTT.

The rearrangement links TRBV11-2 to TRBJ2-7; 9 positions agree with TRBD1. Germline values: CDR1 SGHAT, CDR2 FQNNGV. J lost 5 bases, V lost 2 bases, and 4 bases had no gene match. The CDR3 contains 14 residues. CDR3 DNA sequence: TGTGCCAGCAGCTTATGGGGACAGGGCCACGAGCAGTACGTC. It specifies CASSLWGQGHEQYV.

This clone was observed a single time. J is TRBJ1-5 and V is TRBV27, with 9 bases lining up with TRBD1. The V gene's germline CDR1 is MNHEY and CDR2 SMNVEV (reference sequence). J gave up 5 bases and V 2 bases, and 4 bases lay outside the gene matches. This CDR3 is built from 15 residues. DNA for the CDR3: TGTGCCAGCAGTTTAGGTGGGACAGGGTATCAGCCCCAGCATTTT. As protein: CASSLGGTGYQPQHF.

CDR3 loop: CASSRDLAGIEKLFF. The CDR3 nucleotides read TGCGCCAGCAGCCGAGACCTCGCAGGGATTGAAAAACTGTTTTTT. The chain is built from TRBV4-1 and TRBJ1-4; tentative D call: TRBD1 (5 bases). CDR1 and CDR2 from the germline V gene are MGHRA and YSYEKL. Trimming left V 4 bases short and J 7 bases short, with 16 bases between. This CDR3 has 15 residues.

The V gene is TRBV21-1, the J gene TRBJ1-6; the D call TRBD1 from the table was never checked on the DNA. TRBV21-1 is a known pseudogene. The CDR3 loop spans 17 amino acids. The CDR3 loop is CASSRTSPGQGRSPLHF. CDR3 coding DNA: TGTGCCAGCAGCAGAACCTCCCCGGGACAGGGGCGTTCACCCCTCCACTTT.

This clone has only one observation. This rearrangement joins TRBV4-2 to TRBJ1-1, with D possibly TRBD1 on 6 matching bases. Looked up from germline, CDR1 is LGHNA and CDR2 is YNFKEQ. This CDR3 is built from 16 residues. Trimming stripped 0 bases from V and 0 bases from J, with 11 bases between. The CDR3 region has the DNA TGTGCCAGCAGCCAAGAAACAGGGCAAATGAACACTGAAGCTTTCTTT. This codes for CASSQETGQMNTEAFF.

This rearrangement joins TRBV6-1 to TRBJ1-1; the D gene is possibly TRBD1 (5 bases). CDR1 and CDR2 from the germline V gene are MNHNS and SASEGT. The CDR3 spans 15 residues. V lost 3 bases, J lost 1 base, and 12 bases lay in between. In DNA form, the CDR3 reads TGTGCCAGCAGTGACCCCCGCGGGACGAACACTGAAGCTTTCTTT. Amino acids: CASSDPRGTNTEAFF.

V gene TRBV27 combines with J gene TRBJ1-1; D ambiguous. Per the germline V gene, CDR1 is MNHEY and CDR2 is SMNVEV (reference sequence). Between the trimmed V and J ends, which lost 5 bases and 5 bases, there was a span of 12 bases. The CDR3 runs 13 residues. The DNA for the CDR3 is TGTGCCAGCAGTCCAGTGGGAGAGACTGAAGCTTTCTTT. Protein: CASSPVGETEAFF.

The chain carries TRBV11-2 and TRBJ2-2; D unclear. The V end lost 5 bases, the J end lost 8 bases, and 12 bases lay between the germline ends. CDR3 length equals 13 residues. Per germline, CDR1 SGHAT and CDR2 FQNNGV. The CDR3, as DNA: TGTGCCAGCAGCCCCCTAGGCGCAGGGGAGCTGTTTTTT. It yields the protein CASSPLGAGELFF.

The chain employs TRBV6-5 and TRBJ2-3; 11 bases map to TRBD2. The V and J ends lost 8 bases and 1 base, in that order; junction bases with no gene match: 5. From germline, CDR1 is MNHEY and CDR2 SVGAGI. This CDR3 has 15 residues. Written as DNA, the CDR3 is TGTGCCAGCCTAGCGGGGGGCCTACGCACAGATACGCAGTATTTT. Its translation: CASLAGGLRTDTQYF.

The CDR3, as DNA: TGTGCCAGCAGCTTCACAGGGGCGGGCACAGATACGCAGTATTTT. Encoded protein: CASSFTGAGTDTQYF. This chain uses TRBV11-3 with TRBJ2-3, with 7 bases matching TRBD1. Germline V gene lookup returns CDR1 SGHNT and CDR2 YENEEA. The ends lost 3 bases at V and 1 base at J; junction bases unmatched: 4. The CDR3 has 15 amino acids.

J is TRBJ2-2 and V is TRBV7-2; TRBD2 might be the D (5 bases). This CDR3 region has 15 residues. Trimming left V 1 base short and J 6 bases short, with 12 bases between. The germline gives CDR1 SGHTA, CDR2 FQGNSA. The CDR3 protein is CASSLVAGGAGELFF. In DNA, the CDR3 is TGTGCCAGCAGCTTAGTAGCTGGAGGCGCCGGGGAGCTGTTTTTT.

V is TRBV5-1 and J is TRBJ2-3; D is possibly TRBD1 (5 bases). Trimming took off 6 bases at V and 5 bases at J, with 19 bases between the two ends. This CDR3 spans 15 amino acids. CDR1 and CDR2 from the germline V gene are SGHRS and YFSETQ. CDR3 sequence (DNA): TGCGCCAGCACCCAAGGGAACAGCCAGGGAGATACGCAGTATTTT. It codes for CASTQGNSQGDTQYF.

J is TRBJ2-1 and V is TRBV19; TRBD2 agrees at 11 bases. Germline CDR1 is LNHDA and CDR2 is SQIVND (reference sequence). The J segment lost 3 bases and the V segment lost 5 bases, leaving 6 bases of the junction unmatched. The CDR3 spans 16 residues. The CDR3 reads CASSLPTSGIYNEQFF. CDR3 nucleotides: TGTGCCAGTAGTCTCCCGACTAGCGGGATCTACAATGAGCAGTTCTTC.

CDR3: CASSYPDRENTGELFF. In nucleotides, the CDR3 is TGTGCCAGCAGTTACCCGGACAGGGAGAACACCGGGGAGCTGTTTTTT. The V call is TRBV6-2 or TRBV6-3, the J call TRBJ2-2, with TRBD1 identical over 8 bases. With 2 bases clipped from V and 1 base from J, the junction kept 3 bases outside the gene matches. Looked up from germline, CDR1 is MNHEY and CDR2 is SVGEGT. This CDR3 comprises 16 residues.

The gene calls are TRBV5-5 and TRBJ2-3; TRBD2 matches at 9 bases. The V and J ends lost 2 bases and 7 bases, in that order; junction bases with no gene match: 5. This CDR3 contains 14 residues. In germline, CDR1 is SGHKS, CDR2 YYEKEE (reference sequence). The CDR3 loop is CASSFEAGGHTQYF. Here the CDR3 DNA reads TGTGCCAGCAGCTTTGAAGCGGGAGGCCATACGCAGTATTTT.

The rearrangement links TRBV6-5 to TRBJ2-1; a possible D gene is TRBD1 (8 bases). With 7 bases removed from V and 7 bases from J, the gap between germline ends came to 14 bases. Germline V gene data show CDR1 as MNHEY and CDR2 as SVGAGI. CDR3 length: 13 residues. The CDR3 reads CASTDREGNEQFF. CDR3 sequence (DNA): TGTGCCAGCACGGACAGGGAGGGAAATGAGCAGTTCTTC.

The chain has TRBV4-2 and TRBJ1-5; 7 bases agree with TRBD1. The CDR3 length is 15 residues. Germline CDR1 and CDR2: LGHNA and YNFKEQ. The ends lost 3 bases at V and 3 bases at J; junction bases unmatched: 5. This CDR3 reads CASSQAQGVNQPQHF. CDR3 DNA sequence: TGTGCCAGCAGCCAGGCTCAGGGGGTCAATCAGCCCCAGCATTTT.

In the case of this clone: Distinct nucleotide sequences in the sample also encode this CDR3. J is TRBJ2-3 and V is TRBV6-5, with TRBD2 matching over 8 bases. V shed 6 bases, J shed 0 bases, and the junction held 2 bases outside the gene matches. Germline V CDR1 and CDR2: MNHEY, SVGAGI. The CDR3 runs 14 residues. CDR3 protein: CASSLAGSTDTQYF. The CDR3 DNA reads as TGTGCCAGCAGCCTAGCGGGTAGCACAGATACGCAGTATTTT.

The CDR3 DNA reads as TGTGCCAGCAGCAACACCATGGGTGCGGAAGCCTACACCTTC. Encoded protein: CASSNTMGAEAYTF. This chain connects TRBV5-4 to TRBJ1-2; D call uncertain. Trimming removed 4 bases at V and 10 bases at J, with 20 bases between. CDR3 size: 14 residues. Germline CDR1 is SGHNT and CDR2 is YYREEE (reference sequence).

The chain's CDR3 is CASSPERATGELFF. DNA of the CDR3: TGTGCCAGCAGCCCCGAGAGGGCTACCGGGGAGCTGTTTTTT. V is TRBV11-3 and J is TRBJ2-2, with a tentative D call TRBD2 (5 bases). The V gene lost 5 bases and the J gene lost 5 bases, with 12 bases spanning the gap. Per the germline V gene, CDR1 is SGHNT and CDR2 is YENEEA. The CDR3 covers 14 residues.

The genes are TRBV7-8 and TRBJ1-1; D is possibly TRBD1 (5 bases). The CDR3 consists of 13 residues. The germline V gene encodes CDR1 SGHVS and CDR2 FQNEAQ. Trimming shortened V by 4 bases and J by 4 bases, and 10 bases separated the two germline ends. As DNA, the CDR3 is TGTGCCAGCAGCTCGGGGGGGTTCACTGAAGCTTTCTTT. Residues: CASSSGGFTEAFF.

The chain uses TRBV6-5 and TRBJ1-6, with 7 bases identical to TRBD1. Germline lookup yields CDR1 MNHEY and CDR2 SVGAGI. CDR3 size: 15 residues. J lost 5 bases, V lost 6 bases, and 7 bases had no gene match. CDR3 protein: CASRSGQAHNSPLHF. CDR3 nucleotides: TGTGCCAGCAGATCAGGACAGGCCCATAATTCACCCCTCCACTTT.

The chain couples TRBV11-2 to TRBJ1-3; a possible D gene is TRBD1 (5 bases). Germline CDR1 and CDR2: SGHAT and FQNNGV. Between the trimmed V and J ends, which lost 1 base and 2 bases, there was a span of 15 bases. CDR3 size: 17 residues. The CDR3, as DNA: TGTGCCAGCAGCTTAGGGCTGCGGTCCAGGGCTGGAAACACCATATATTTT. Its translation: CASSLGLRSRAGNTIYF.